Below, one T cell receptor (beta chain) is given with its context. This sample was taken from a study of blood T cell repertoires in COVID-19. Study-wide background: The samples span acute and convalescent COVID-19 from the United States, Italy and Spain. The analysed material was cDNA or gDNA that came from T cells, B-cell-depleted T cells, or PBMCs.

Methods used by the authors: The assay estimated nucleated cells by amplifying reference gene primers. Libraries were prepared by immunoSEQ multiplex PCR; TCRdb keeps only in-frame clonotypes and omits some of them. The V and J calls and clone size were taken over from that table, and D and trimming were inferred from the DNA. Among roughly 500,000 clones listed, approximately 85% were seen once. This CDR3 region has 16 residues. Germline loops: CDR1 MGHRA, CDR2 YSYEKL. Between the trimmed V and J ends, which lost 2 bases and 2 bases, there was a span of 16 bases. The sequence was collected from a human donor in a cohort sampled during active COVID-19. This chain connects TRBV4-1 to TRBJ2-7, with D possibly matching TRBD2 (5 bases). The sample taken for sequencing was peripheral blood. The CDR3 DNA sequence: TGCGCCAGCAGCCAAACCATTTCGGAGGTGGCCTACGAGCAGTACTTC. It translates to CASSQTISEVAYEQYF.